This T cell receptor (beta chain) stems from a study of T cells in women clearing cervical HPV infection (dated by TCRdb to 2016 to 2018). With regard to the full study: The cases were 25 to 30 women with histologically confirmed HPV16-related CIN3 or worse, and 2 of those women had invasive cancers. Controls were 25 or so women whose single incident HPV16 infection cleared within 12 months without precancer or cancer developing. Blood from cases was collected at the visit at which the lesion was first identified, whereas blood from controls was collected once infection was no longer detected. Among cases, blood sampling came a median of roughly 150 days after lesion detection, with an interquartile range of roughly 90 to 230 days. Because only a few women had HLA typing data, the possibility that HLA type acted as a confounder could not be ruled out. Nested within Costa Rica's Guanacaste HPV Natural History Study, an exploratory proof-of-principle case-control study compared TCR repertoires across cervical HPV16 outcomes. Cases and controls were matched on year of sample collection and on age within five years. Cases had a median age of about 34 years and controls had a median age of around 40, with no significant differences in baseline characteristics. The parent cohort enrolled 10,049 women aged 18 or older in Guanacaste, Costa Rica, in 1993 to 1994 and followed the women for around 7 years. Five blinded duplicates per group were added as quality controls, so that 60 or so samples were obtained: roughly 50 participants and around 10 replicates. The study at large found these results: Because of the cross-sectional design, the study could not determine whether the associations came before infection or resulted from infection, and neither effector/memory subsets nor HPV-specific T cells were isolated. TCR repertoire richness was significantly higher in CIN3+ cases than in controls across sequencing depths, while evenness did not differ. Cases had lower TRBV6-7 relative abundance than controls (approximately 0.1% versus 0.16%; Bonferroni P = 0.0008). Because the number of T cells in each sample was unknown, differences in richness could reflect differing T-cell content rather than repertoire biology. Random forest classifiers that combined richness and V gene abundances separated cases from controls with an estimated AUC of about 0.8.

V is shortened by 5 bases, J by 3 bases, and the region joining them spans 17 bases. CDR1 and CDR2 (SGHAT, FQNNGV) derive from the germline V gene. Including the terminal cysteine and phenylalanine, the CDR3 comprises 15 residues. Part of the CDR3 DNA is given, 36 bases translated from base 1. Details on this clone: What this receptor recognizes is not known. The observed sequence ends 3 residues before the CDR3 terminus, with the missing tail filled in from the germline J gene.

TCR beta CDR3 regions were amplified by multiplex PCR using the immunoSEQ assay from an average of approximately 1,200 ng genomic DNA per sample. Primer bias was corrected in the assay by using a complete synthetic TCR repertoire to establish an amplification baseline. The amplicons were sequenced on the Illumina platform. From the authors' description of their analysis: Error correction of the sequences involved clustering with frequency ratios plus a modified nearest-neighbor algorithm, after which the sequences were analyzed in the immunoSEQ Analyzer using IMGT gene definitions. At each rarefaction depth, TCR richness and evenness were averaged over 20 rarefaction repeats, and samples with fewer sequences than the depth were excluded. Wilcoxon rank sum tests with FDR correction were used to compare relative abundances of V, D and J genes between the groups. Blinded duplicates gave an intraclass correlation of about 96% for TCR richness and an average of around 83% across over 65 gene segments. TCRdb's version of the immuneACCESS table is confined to in-frame rearrangements and falls short of the full clone set. An unresolved V gene accounts for under half of the shortfall where checked; the remainder is of unknown origin. V, J and clone size are those of that table, while D and trimming were read from the DNA. The table kept for this sample lists 30,000 to 40,000 clones. 6% to 8.5% of the sample is in the top ten clones.

Every participant had a single incident cervical HPV16 infection, and women with prevalent HPV16 infections were excluded. Cervical HPV DNA was detected with MY09/MY11 PCR, and genotyping was done with dot-blot hybridization. Around 15 mL of heparinized blood were centrifuged, and the buffy coat was aliquoted, frozen at -30°C, then stored at -80°C. QIAGEN kits were used to extract genomic DNA from the buffy coat specimens. The sequenced sample consisted of blood buffy coat. This sequence originates from a woman between 18 and 70 years old with a cervical HPV16 infection that either progressed to CIN3+ or cleared (not recorded which). The chain is made from TRBV11-2 and TRBJ2-7; possibly the D gene is TRBD1, per 5 matching bases. CDR3 region: CASSTDTFTGYEQYF. Partial CDR3 DNA: TGTGCCAGCAGCACGGACACTTTCACGGGCTACGAG.